A selection of T cell receptor beta chains follows, all from one sample in a study of shared clonotypes between healthy human individuals. Repertoires were generated with immunoSEQ multiplex PCR, while TCRdb's copy carries only in-frame clones and drops some. The sample lists millions of clones; approximately 90% were seen once. Sequenced: naive CD4+ T cells sorted from blood. These receptors originate from a man younger than 30 in good health. Each CDR3 is given with its conserved first and last residue. The order of the fields is D gene, V gene, CDR3 protein. The D gene is left open where the match is weak.

>TRBD1|TRBV5-4
CASSLGTGATNSPLHF
>NA|TRBV2
CASSKTPYEQYF
>TRBD1|TRBV27
CASRQGRTDTQYF
>TRBD2|TRBV19
CASSDPSGNGGELFF
>NA|TRBV18
CASSPPGGNEKLFF
>TRBD1|TRBV10-3
CAISESTGGYEQYF
>NA|TRBV6-4
CASSEQGGEQFF
>NA|TRBV7-9
CASSLAVGTDGEAFF
>TRBD2|TRBV30
CAWSVISTAAGGYEQYF
>TRBD1|TRBV18
CASSPGTGRPEQYF
>NA|TRBV30
CAWSRQVSYNEQFF
>TRBD1|TRBV30
CAWSADGTGWTEAFF
>TRBD1|TRBV28
CASSLATGGGRDGYTF
>NA|TRBV27
CASSLGTGSGSYEQYF
>NA|TRBV6-6
CASTLSGGNTIYF
>NA|TRBV5-5
CASSPIPSNTGELFF
>NA|TRBV5-1
CASSPNILNTEAFF
>NA|TRBV2
CASRLEGTGELFF
>TRBD1|TRBV19
CASTKDRAGQPQHF
>NA|TRBV5-6
CASSYTGLSYNSPLHF
>NA|TRBV27
CASSLWQGSTGELFF
>NA|TRBV6-6
CASSYLGEGGAEAFF
>NA|TRBV12-5
CASGLGDPESYEQYF
>TRBD2|TRBV15
CATSRDLAGGITDTQYF
>NA|TRBV6-5
CASTGSGKANYGYTF
>NA|TRBV18
CASSPPSVNEQFF
>TRBD1|TRBV6-5
CASSRSGQGGKLFF
>NA|TRBV9
CASSGGVGKETQYF
>NA|TRBV6-1
CASRDSHQPQHF
>NA|TRBV15
CATSSPGATDTQYF
>NA|TRBV19
CASSIQTDYGYTF
>TRBD1|TRBV29-1
CSVGTGGDTEAFF